Following are 17 T cell receptor beta chains from one sample sequenced in a study of CD8+CD57+ T cells in acquired aplastic anemia (dated by TCRdb to 2017 to 2018). The sequencer listed for this sample is Illumina HiSeq 2000. Genomic DNA served as template for TCR beta VDJ combination and CDR3 sequence profiling. TCRdb reanalyzed the raw reads on its own, using fastp at Q25 for trimming and MiXCR for clone calling, and kept in-frame beta chains. Every CDR3 protein is listed once, alongside the most common genes and DNA of its rows. This sample has approximately 160,000 distinct CDR3 sequences in its table, and less than 60% of those were observed once. Of the sample, 3.2% is held by the ten largest clones. The patients picked for sequencing were ones in whom flow cytometry had shown an expansion of CD8+CD57+ cells. Sequencing used sorted CD4+, CD8+, or CD8+CD57+ T cells (not recorded which) from PBMCs. The receptors were gathered from a human donor with aplastic anemia.

This clonotype has at least ten counts. V is TRBV7-2 and J is TRBJ1-1; no clear D gene. CDR3 length equals 14 residues. V gave up 5 bases and J gave up 0 bases, with 10 bases separating them. Germline V gene data show CDR1 as SGHTA and CDR2 as FQGNSA. The CDR3 protein is CASSPGNLNTEAFF. The CDR3 DNA follows: TGTGCCAGCAGCCCCGGAAACCTGAACACTGAAGCTTTCTTT.

J is TRBJ1-6 and V is TRBV25-1, with D hard to call. The germline CDR1 and CDR2 sequences are MGHDK and SYGVNS. The V end lost 4 bases, the J end lost 12 bases, and 16 bases lay between the germline ends. The CDR3 contains 14 residues. The CDR3: CASSVHRPYLPLHF. The CDR3 nucleotides read TGTGCCAGCAGTGTCCATCGTCCCTATTTACCCCTCCACTTT.

A remark on this clonotype: A much larger clone lies a single base off, so this may be a read error. V gene TRBV6-1 combines with J gene TRBJ1-5; tentatively, D is TRBD1 (5 bases). The V end lost 6 bases, the J end lost 5 bases, and 17 bases lay between the germline ends. Germline V gives CDR1 MNHNS, CDR2 SASEGT. The CDR3 loop spans 15 amino acids. CDR3 amino acids: CASSPLGRGDQPQHF. The DNA for the CDR3 is TGTGCCAGCAGCCCCCTTGGACGGGGCGATCAGCCCCAGCATTTT.

This clonotype occurred many times. DNA for the CDR3: TGCGCCAGCAGCTCCACAGCTAACTATGGCTACACCTTC. Protein product: CASSSTANYGYTF. V and J are TRBV5-1 and TRBJ1-2; D gene unclear. Trimming shortened V by 3 bases and J by 0 bases, and 6 bases separated the two germline ends. CDR3 length equals 13 residues. Per the germline V gene, CDR1 is SGHRS and CDR2 is YFSETQ.

This clonotype is labeled as medium-sized. The rearrangement joins TRBV29-1 to TRBJ1-2; D perhaps matches TRBD1 (5 bases). This CDR3 contains 14 residues. Trimming removed 3 bases from V and 5 bases from J, with 16 bases in between. The V gene's germline CDR1 is SQVTM and CDR2 ANQGSEA. DNA of the CDR3: TGCAGCGTTGAGGTAGTGGGCAGGGAATATGGCTACACCTTC. As protein: CSVEVVGREYGYTF.

This chain uses TRBV28 with TRBJ1-6; D is perhaps TRBD1 (5 bases). Trimming cost V 6 bases and J 7 bases, with 10 bases left between them. In germline, CDR1 is MDHEN, CDR2 SYDVKM. The CDR3 consists of 13 residues. This CDR3 is CASRGPMNSPLHF. The CDR3 DNA sequence: TGTGCCAGCAGGGGACCGATGAATTCACCCCTCCACTTT.

The chain joins TRBV5-1 to TRBJ1-4; a weak D match, TRBD1 (6 bases). This CDR3 comprises 15 residues. The germline CDR1 and CDR2 sequences are SGHRS and YFSETQ. The V end lost 0 bases, the J end lost 8 bases, and 14 bases lay between the germline ends. CDR3 DNA sequence: TGCGCCAGCAGCTTGGTTGGGGGCGTCGGAGAAAAACTGTTTTTT. Its protein product is CASSLVGGVGEKLFF.

V and J are TRBV2 and TRBJ1-5; D unresolved. The CDR3 is 12 residues long. V was trimmed by 6 bases and J by 0 bases, leaving 3 bases between them. Looked up from germline, CDR1 is SNHLY and CDR2 is FYNNEI. The DNA for the CDR3 is TGTGCCAGCAGGAGTAGCAATCAGCCCCAGCATTTT. Residues: CASRSSNQPQHF.

This clonotype showed up just once. The chain links TRBV10-3 to TRBJ1-6, with TRBD1 as a possible D gene (5 bases). Trimming left V 0 bases short and J 7 bases short, with 13 bases between. The germline gives CDR1 ENHRY, CDR2 SYGVKD. The CDR3 extends over 16 amino acids. CDR3 loop: CAISESPGRKNSPLHF. Written as DNA, the CDR3 is TGTGCCATCAGTGAGTCGCCGGGACGGAAAAATTCACCCCTCCACTTT.

The V and J genes are TRBV15 and TRBJ2-3; 7 bases line up with TRBD1. There are 13 residues in the CDR3. Germline V CDR1 and CDR2: LNHNV, YYDKDF (reference sequence). Unmatched junction bases numbered 5, after V lost 9 bases and J lost 2 bases. CDR3 in amino acids: CATSTGYTDTQYF. As DNA, the CDR3 is TGTGCCACTTCGACAGGGTACACAGATACGCAGTATTTT. Using reference TRBV15 and TRBJ2-3 for the parts outside the CDR3, the full variable domain is DAMVIQNPRYQVTQFGKPVTLSCSQTLNHNVMYWYQQKSSQAPKLLFHYYDKDFNNEADTPDNFQSRRPNTSFCFLDIRSPGLGDTAMYLCATSTGYTDTQYFGPGTRLTVL.

This clonotype was picked up many times. The chain links TRBV12-5 to TRBJ1-1, with D uncertain. Germline lookup yields CDR1 LGHNT and CDR2 FRNRAP. Trimming stripped 4 bases from V and 4 bases from J, with 10 bases between. CDR3 length: 13 residues. CDR3 residues: CASGSTVGTEAFF. The DNA for the CDR3 is TGTGCTAGTGGTTCAACGGTGGGCACTGAAGCTTTCTTT.

This chain links TRBV24-1 with TRBJ2-5, with 11 bases that match TRBD2. V lost 3 bases and J lost 3; bases outside the gene matches: 5. The CDR3 extends over 16 amino acids. Germline V lookup: CDR1 KGHDR, CDR2 SFDVKD. The CDR3 sequence: CATSDPGTSGKETQYF. The CDR3 nucleotides are TGTGCCACCAGTGATCCGGGGACTAGCGGTAAAGAGACCCAGTACTTC.

This clonotype has at least ten counts. The V and J genes are TRBV20-1 and TRBJ2-3; 10 bases fit TRBD1. The CDR3 consists of 16 residues. The V segment lost 5 bases and the J segment 2 bases; nucleotides outside the gene matches: 10. Germline V CDR1 and CDR2: DFQATT, SNEGSKA (reference sequence). This chain's CDR3 is CSALKRGTGVTDTQYF. The CDR3 DNA reads as TGCAGTGCTCTCAAGAGGGGGACAGGGGTCACAGATACGCAGTATTTT.

The chain joins TRBV20-1 to TRBJ2-7, with TRBD1 identical over 9 bases. Germline loops: CDR1 DFQATT, CDR2 SNEGSKA (reference sequence). This CDR3 is 12 amino acids long. J gave up 4 bases and V 5 bases, and 3 bases lay outside the gene matches. The DNA for the CDR3 is TGCAGTGCTTGGGACAGGGAGTACGAGCAGTACTTC. It yields the protein CSAWDREYEQYF.

This clonotype has at least ten counts. The chain couples TRBV9 to TRBJ2-7; a possible D gene is TRBD1 (6 bases). Trimming took off 0 bases at V and 0 bases at J, with 10 bases between the two ends. Germline lookup yields CDR1 SGDLS and CDR2 YYNGEE. The CDR3 covers 15 residues. The CDR3 coding sequence is TGTGCCAGCAGCGTAGGAGGACAGAACTCCTACGAGCAGTACTTC. This translates into CASSVGGQNSYEQYF.

The chain combines TRBV11-1 with TRBJ1-2, with a possible D match to TRBD1 (6 bases). The CDR3 runs to 16 residues. Germline values: CDR1 SGHAT, CDR2 FQDESV (reference sequence). V lost 1 base and J 2 bases, leaving 14 bases between the germline ends. CDR3 residues: CASSLEAGTTNYGYTF. Written as DNA, the CDR3 is TGTGCCAGCAGCTTAGAGGCCGGGACAACAAACTATGGCTACACCTTC.

Many counts were recorded for this clonotype. CDR3 in DNA: TGTGCCAGCAGCCCACCGACCCGGTACGAGCAGTACTTC. Translating it yields CASSPPTRYEQYF. This chain links TRBV6-5 with TRBJ2-7; D gene uncertain. The CDR3 totals 13 residues. Germline V gene sequence: CDR1 MNHEY, CDR2 SVGAGI. V was trimmed by 6 bases and J by 4 bases, leaving 13 bases between them.